What follows describes a single T cell receptor beta chain. Generated by immunoSEQ multiplex PCR, the TCRdb table keeps only in-frame clones and is missing some. The profile covers around 150,000 clones, with about 90% appearing a single time and 10% taken by the ten largest. These data come from a study of cytomegalovirus exposure and HLA in healthy donors. As for the study in general: In a later analysis, the 120 or so validation repertoires were reported to have used the same platform as the 600 to 800 first-cohort repertoires.

V shed 3 bases and J 10 bases; nucleotides not matched to a gene: 9. CDR3 length equals 15 residues. Germline-derived CDR1 and CDR2 are MDHEN and SYDVKM. The genes are TRBV28 and TRBJ2-1; 10 nucleotides line up with TRBD2. The sequenced sample consisted of PBMCs. This TCR was recovered from a woman between 18 and 29 years old in good health and CMV-seropositive. The CDR3 loop is CASSFLPSGRGEQFF. The CDR3, as DNA: TGTGCCAGCAGTTTTTTACCTAGCGGGAGAGGAGAGCAGTTCTTC.